Listed here is a single TCR beta chain. Methods used by the authors: From reference gene primer amplification, estimates of nucleated cell counts were derived. Here immunoSEQ multiplex PCR was the method, and the copy in TCRdb shows in-frame clones only, minus some. V, J and clone size reflect that table, while D and trimming were determined from the DNA. The sample includes about 78,000 clones, roughly 80% of them seen just once. The sample belongs to a study of blood T cell repertoires in COVID-19. On the study more broadly: Spain, Italy and the United States supplied samples that represented acute and convalescent COVID-19. Nucleic acid was either cDNA or gDNA, and it came from T cells, B-cell-depleted T cells, or PBMCs.

The CDR3 loop spans 14 amino acids. The sequenced material came from peripheral blood. The TCR was taken from a human donor in a cohort sampled during active COVID-19. This sequence joins TRBV21-1 and TRBJ1-2; the DNA was not used to check the table's D call, TRBD1. TRBV21-1 is an annotated pseudogene. The CDR3 protein is CARPPPGDGCGYTF. As DNA, the CDR3 is TGTGCCAGGCCCCCTCCAGGGGATGGGTGTGGCTACACCTTC.